Below, 28 T cell receptor beta chains from the same sample are listed, as sequenced in a study of blood T cells in healthy people across ages. Using a J-beta primer mix together with a sample-barcoded 5' primer, a second PCR was run for about 7 to 12 cycles. TCRdb reanalysed the 5' RACE reads using MiXCR and keeps one entry per CDR3 protein. Among around 600,000 distinct CDR3 sequences listed, more than 45% were seen once. Sequences were obtained from blood. These TCRs come from a man of 80 years or more in good health.

This clonotype was observed at least ten times. This sequence joins TRBV6-6 and TRBJ2-6; TRBD1 aligns across 9 bases. The CDR3 contains 17 residues. The V segment lost 5 bases and the J segment 1 base; nucleotides outside the gene matches: 6. Per germline, CDR1 MNHNY and CDR2 SVGAGI (reference sequence). The CDR3 here is CASSVGTGTSGANVLTF. For the CDR3, the DNA is TGTGCCAGCAGTGTCGGGACAGGGACTTCTGGGGCCAACGTCCTGACTTTC.

The chain has TRBV7-2 and TRBJ2-3; TRBD2 matches at 8 bases. This CDR3 comprises 16 residues. Germline V CDR1 and CDR2: SGHTA, FQGNSA. V trimming: 2 bases; J trimming: 3 bases; junction bases outside the gene matches: 7. CDR3 region: CASSLQSGRGTDTQYF. In DNA form, the CDR3 reads TGTGCCAGCAGCTTACAAAGCGGGAGAGGTACAGATACGCAGTATTTT.

This chain uses TRBV6-2 or TRBV6-3 with TRBJ2-1; D unresolved. The germline V gene encodes CDR1 MNHEY and CDR2 SVGEGT. The CDR3 runs to 17 residues. V was clipped by 2 bases and J by 2 bases, with 16 bases between them. CDR3 DNA: TGTGCCAGCAGTTACCCTCCTGGCAGCTCCACCTACAATGAGCAGTTCTTC. Its translation: CASSYPPGSSTYNEQFF.

A word on this clonotype: Mismatch with germline at one junction end may stem from a read error. The rearrangement joins TRBV6-6 to TRBJ1-5; D perhaps matches TRBD1 (5 bases). This CDR3 region has 14 residues. The germline CDR1 and CDR2 sequences are MNHNY and SVGAGI (reference sequence). This chain's CDR3 is CTSSSRVGDRPQHF. DNA for the CDR3: TGTACCAGCAGTAGCAGGGTGGGGGATCGGCCCCAGCATTTT.

This clonotype was found a few times. The V and J genes are TRBV27 and TRBJ1-6; possible D gene TRBD1, 5 bases. CDR3 length equals 17 residues. CDR1 is MNHEY, CDR2 SMNVEV, per germline (reference sequence). The V end was cut by 7 bases, the J end by 7 bases, with 23 bases between. In DNA, the CDR3 is TGTGCCAGCACCAAAGGGGATCGCTCGATATCAAATTCACCCCTCCACTTT. As protein: CASTKGDRSISNSPLHF.

The table lists this clonotype with a few counts. The chain's CDR3 is CASSPWTGGSYNEQFF. CDR3 DNA sequence: TGTGCCAGCAGCCCTTGGACAGGGGGTTCCTACAATGAGCAGTTCTTC. This chain connects TRBV7-2 to TRBJ2-1; 10 nucleotides match TRBD1. The V and J ends lost 5 bases and 1 base, in that order; junction bases with no gene match: 5. CDR3 length equals 16 residues. Per germline, CDR1 SGHTA and CDR2 FQGNSA.

As regards this clonotype: This clone may be a read error of a much larger clone one base away. This chain connects TRBV7-2 to TRBJ2-3, with TRBD2 identical over 8 bases. Germline loops: CDR1 SGHTA, CDR2 FQGNSA. The CDR3 runs 17 residues. With V trimmed by 4 bases and J by 3 bases, 12 bases remained unmatched. CDR3 in amino acids: CASSWAVLAGGTDTQYF. The CDR3 DNA follows: TGTGCCAGCAGCTGGGCCGTTTTGGCGGGAGGAACAGATACGCAGTATTTT. Combining the CDR3 with reference TRBV7-2 and TRBJ2-3 gives the whole variable domain GAGVSQSPSNKVTEKGKDVELRCDPISGHTALYWYRQSLGQGLEFLIYFQGNSAPDKSGLPSDRFSAERTGGSVSTLTIQRTQQEDSAVYLCASSWAVLAGGTDTQYFGPGTRLTVL.

The chain carries TRBV28 and TRBJ2-1; tentatively, D is TRBD2 (6 bases). The CDR3 is 14 amino acids. V lost 5 bases and J 11 bases, leaving 19 bases between the germline ends. Germline CDR1 MDHEN, CDR2 SYDVKM. Here the CDR3 DNA reads TGTGCCAGCAGTCCCGGGACTTCGACTTGGCAGCAGTTCTTC. Protein product: CASSPGTSTWQQFF.

Note on this clonotype: Mismatch with germline at one junction end may stem from a read error. The chain has TRBV7-2 and TRBJ2-5; D assignment may be TRBD1 or TRBD2 (6 bases each). The CDR3 spans 17 residues. The germline V gene encodes CDR1 SGHTA and CDR2 FQGNSA. The CDR3 coding sequence is TGTGCCAGCAGCTTAGTCGGGGGCGGCAGAACCCAAGAGATCCAGTACTTC. Translation: CASSLVGGGRTQEIQYF.

The V call is TRBV3-1, the J call TRBJ2-7, with D possibly being TRBD1 (6 bases). This CDR3 has 14 residues. Germline CDR1 and CDR2: LGHDT and YNNKEL (reference sequence). Trimming took 6 bases from V and 4 from J, leaving 16 bases between them. Here the CDR3 reads CASRETGKAYEQYF. In nucleotides, the CDR3 is TGTGCCAGCAGGGAAACAGGGAAAGCGTACGAGCAGTACTTC.

The V gene is TRBV7-9, the J gene TRBJ2-7; D gene ambiguous. This CDR3 has 11 residues. Between the trimmed V and J ends, which lost 4 bases and 9 bases, there was a span of 10 bases. The germline CDR1 and CDR2 sequences are SEHNR and FQNEAQ (reference sequence). CDR3 DNA: TGTGCCAGCAGCTCTTCTTTGGGGCAGTACTTC. Translating gives CASSSSLGQYF. The full variable domain, its missing parts supplied by reference TRBV7-9 and TRBJ2-7, is DTGVSQNPRHKITKRGQNVTFRCDPISEHNRLYWYRQTLGQGPEFLTYFQNEAQLEKSRLLSDRFSAERPKGSFSTLEIQRTEQGDSAMYLCASSSSLGQYFGPGTRLTVT.

The chain is built from TRBV20-1 and TRBJ2-3; D gene ambiguous. CDR1 is DFQATT and CDR2 is SNEGSKA in the germline V gene (reference sequence). The CDR3 has 18 residues. V was pared by 1 base and J by 0 bases, with 20 bases between. The CDR3 DNA follows: TGCAGTGCTAGAGGCGGCCCCCAGGCGCGCTCTAGCACAGATACGCAGTATTTT. Translating gives CSARGGPQARSSTDTQYF.

V is TRBV7-9 and J is TRBJ2-3, with D possibly TRBD1 on 6 matching bases. V gave up 5 bases and J gave up 0 bases, with 12 bases separating them. This CDR3 region has 15 residues. Germline V gives CDR1 SEHNR, CDR2 FQNEAQ (reference sequence). Here the CDR3 reads CASSHRAPSTDTQYF. The CDR3 DNA is TGTGCCAGCAGCCACAGGGCCCCTAGCACAGATACGCAGTATTTT. The whole variable domain, filled in from reference TRBV7-9 and TRBJ2-3, reads DTGVSQNPRHKITKRGQNVTFRCDPISEHNRLYWYRQTLGQGPEFLTYFQNEAQLEKSRLLSDRFSAERPKGSFSTLEIQRTEQGDSAMYLCASSHRAPSTDTQYFGPGTRLTVL.

The table lists this clonotype with a few counts. The V and J genes are TRBV7-2 and TRBJ2-3, with D hard to call. Trimming took off 1 base at V and 1 base at J, with 9 bases between the two ends. CDR1 is SGHTA, CDR2 FQGNSA, per germline. There are 15 residues in the CDR3. The CDR3: CASSLVFTGTDTQYF. DNA for the CDR3: TGTGCCAGCAGCTTAGTTTTCACAGGCACAGATACGCAGTATTTT.

V usage is TRBV7-6 and J usage is TRBJ1-5, with 7 nucleotides matching TRBD1. The trim removed 5 bases at V and 0 bases at J, leaving 7 bases unmatched. The germline gives CDR1 SGHVS, CDR2 FNYEAQ. There are 16 residues in the CDR3. DNA of the CDR3: TGTGCCAGCAGCAGTGGGGCAGGGGGTAGCAATCAGCCCCAGCATTTT. As protein: CASSSGAGGSNQPQHF. The full variable domain, its missing parts supplied by reference TRBV7-6 and TRBJ1-5, is GAGVSQSPRYKVTKRGQDVALRCDPISGHVSLYWYRQALGQGPEFLTYFNYEAQQDKSGLPNDRFSAERPEGSISTLTIQRTEQRDSAMYRCASSSGAGGSNQPQHFGDGTRLSIL.

As concerns this clonotype: Likely a read error: the CDR3 ends without its conserved phenylalanine or tryptophan. Because the CDR3's place on the DNA is in doubt, the DNA is left out and the CDR3 is given as listed by TCRdb. The chain employs TRBV20-1 and TRBJ1-2; the listed D gene, TRBD1, was not tested against the DNA. CDR1 and CDR2 (germline): DFQATT, SNEGSKA (reference sequence). From its first to its last residue, the CDR3 has 11 amino acids. CDR3 in amino acids: CSASRQERDTL.

The chain couples TRBV12-3 or TRBV12-4 to TRBJ1-6; D is unclear. The CDR3 is 13 residues long. Trimming cost V 4 bases and J 5 bases, with 6 bases left between them. The CDR3 here is CASSSGDNSPLHF. The CDR3 DNA reads TGTGCCAGCAGTTCCGGGGATAATTCACCCCTCCACTTT.

The V and J genes are TRBV20-1 and TRBJ2-3; the match to TRBD2 covers 8 bases. The CDR3 covers 14 residues. The trim removed 1 base at V and 2 bases at J, leaving 2 bases unmatched. The germline V gene has CDR1 DFQATT and CDR2 SNEGSKA (reference sequence). The CDR3 DNA follows: TGCAGTGCTAGAGGACTAGCGCCCACAGATACGCAGTATTTT. Protein product: CSARGLAPTDTQYF.

Comment on this clonotype: A much larger clone is a single base away; this may be a read error. This chain links TRBV6-5 with TRBJ2-5; D might be TRBD1 (5 bases). From germline, CDR1 is MNHEY and CDR2 SVGAGI. The CDR3 has 15 residues. In DNA, the CDR3 is TGTGCCTGCAGTTACTCGCAGGGCATCGGAGAGACCCAGTACTTC. Residues: CACSYSQGIGETQYF.

The chain combines TRBV13 with TRBJ1-6; 8 bases are a match to TRBD1. The CDR3 consists of 16 residues. Germline V gives CDR1 PRHDT, CDR2 FYEKMQ (reference sequence). Trimming at V came to 5 bases and at J to 6 bases, leaving 9 bases not matched to a gene. The CDR3 coding sequence is TGTGCCAGCAGCCCTCTCGCCCAGGGGGCTAATTCACCCCTCCACTTT. This translates into CASSPLAQGANSPLHF.

The rearrangement uses TRBV10-3 and TRBJ2-5; 9 bases align to TRBD2. V lost 10 bases, J lost 0 bases, and 9 bases stayed unmatched. The CDR3 contains 15 residues. Germline CDR1 ENHRY, CDR2 SYGVKD. In nucleotides, the CDR3 is TGTGCCACGGGGACTAGCCAAGATAACCAAGAGACCCAGTACTTC. Protein: CATGTSQDNQETQYF.

The chain is built from TRBV9 and TRBJ2-7; 8 nucleotides line up with TRBD2. The CDR3 extends over 15 amino acids. Trimming took 4 bases from V and 2 from J; bases not matched to a gene: 8. Germline loops: CDR1 SGDLS, CDR2 YYNGEE. The CDR3 region is CASSPQTSGPYEQYF. Written as DNA, the CDR3 is TGTGCCAGCAGCCCACAAACTAGCGGACCCTACGAGCAGTACTTC.

This clonotype occurred many times. This chain links TRBV6-5 with TRBJ2-3; 8 nucleotides align to TRBD2. This CDR3 is 15 amino acids long. V lost 7 bases, J lost 4 bases, and 10 bases stayed unmatched. Germline V lookup: CDR1 MNHEY, CDR2 SVGAGI. The CDR3 nucleotides read TGTGCCAGCACCTCGGGGGGGAGGGCAGCAGATACGCAGTATTTT. It yields the protein CASTSGGRAADTQYF.

This clonotype was seen only once. The chain uses TRBV29-1 and TRBJ2-3; D is undetermined. Germline V gene lookup returns CDR1 SQVTM and CDR2 ANQGSEA. The length of the CDR3 is 13 residues. V was shortened by 8 bases and J by 0 bases, with 12 bases between the two germline ends. The CDR3 is CSLGAGSTDTQYF. The DNA for the CDR3 is TGCAGCCTTGGAGCCGGTAGCACAGATACGCAGTATTTT.

This chain connects TRBV19 to TRBJ2-3; D gene ambiguous. Germline V gene data show CDR1 as LNHDA and CDR2 as SQIVND (reference sequence). The germline V and J ends were trimmed by 5 bases and 4 bases, with 10 bases remaining between them. The CDR3 totals 13 residues. The CDR3 sequence: CASSADMADTQYF. The DNA of the CDR3 is TGTGCCAGTAGTGCCGACATGGCAGATACGCAGTATTTT. The full variable domain, rest sourced from reference TRBV19 and TRBJ2-3, is DGGITQSPKYLFRKEGQNVTLSCEQNLNHDAMYWYRQDPGQGLRLIYYSQIVNDFQKGDIAEGYSVSREKKESFPLTVTSAQKNPTAFYLCASSADMADTQYFGPGTRLTVL.

The chain's CDR3 is CASSLEGLAHNEQFF. In DNA form, the CDR3 reads TGTGCCAGCAGCTTAGAGGGACTAGCGCACAATGAGCAGTTCTTC. The chain uses TRBV7-9 and TRBJ2-1; TRBD2 matches at 10 bases. The germline V gene encodes CDR1 SEHNR and CDR2 FQNEAQ (reference sequence). This CDR3 comprises 15 residues. Trimming at V came to 1 base and at J to 5 bases, leaving 2 bases not matched to a gene.

On this clonotype: Compared with germline, one end of the junction differs, possibly owing to a read error. V and J are TRBV5-5 and TRBJ1-2, with TRBD1 matching 12 bases. The CDR3 consists of 14 residues. Germline CDR1 is SGHKS and CDR2 is YYEKEE (reference sequence). The CDR3 DNA sequence: TGTACCAGCAGCATGGGGGACAGGGGGCGCGGCTACACCTTC. It encodes CTSSMGDRGRGYTF.

Turning to this clonotype: Because the CDR3's place on the DNA is in doubt, the DNA is left out and the CDR3 is given as listed by TCRdb. The gene calls are TRBV6-5 and TRBJ2-5. The CDR3 spans 20 residues, counting both ends. Germline values: CDR1 MNHEY, CDR2 SVGAGI. CDR3: CASSYSHSKKLFFGSGTQYF.